This TCR beta chain was retrieved from a study of response to subunit inactivated influenza vaccine. A single count supports this clonotype. Its antigen is undetermined. Germline CDR1 and CDR2: SEHNR and FQNEAQ (reference sequence). The CDR3 has 14 amino acids. V lost 5 bases and J lost 3; bases outside the gene matches: 3. Regarding the study as a whole: T cells newly recruited by each seasonal influenza vaccination are few, the authors suggested.

TCRdb called the RT-PCR reads again in MiXCR, with one record for every CDR3 protein. Seen here are 530,000 or so distinct CDR3 sequences, over 25% observed once, and the top ten hold 1.5% to 2%. Sequenced material: CD4+ T cells sorted from PBMCs, taken less than 6 days after vaccination. The gene calls are TRBV7-9 and TRBJ1-2; 10 nucleotides line up with TRBD1. The TCR comes from a man in his fifties or sixties who received an inactivated influenza vaccine. The CDR3: CASSVTGGDYGYTF. The CDR3 DNA reads as TGTGCCAGCAGCGTGACAGGGGGCGACTATGGCTACACCTTC. The entire variable domain, with the rest obtained from reference TRBV7-9 and TRBJ1-2, is as follows: DTGVSQNPRHKITKRGQNVTFRCDPISEHNRLYWYRQTLGQGPEFLTYFQNEAQLEKSRLLSDRFSAERPKGSFSTLEIQRTEQGDSAMYLCASSVTGGDYGYTFGSGTRLTVV.